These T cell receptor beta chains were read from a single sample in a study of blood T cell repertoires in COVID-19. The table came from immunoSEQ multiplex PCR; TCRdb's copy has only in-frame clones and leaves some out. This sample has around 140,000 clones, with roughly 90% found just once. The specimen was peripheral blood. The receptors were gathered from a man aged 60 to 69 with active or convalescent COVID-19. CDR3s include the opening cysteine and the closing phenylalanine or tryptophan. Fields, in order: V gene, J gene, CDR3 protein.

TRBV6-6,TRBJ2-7,CASSYSAGSYEQYF
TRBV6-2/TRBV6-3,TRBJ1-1,CASNPGGAGNTEAFF
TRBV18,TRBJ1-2,CASSLQGESGYTF
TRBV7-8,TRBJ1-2,CASSSRTNYGYTF
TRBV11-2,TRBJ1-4,CASSLGRLLNEKLFF
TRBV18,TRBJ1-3,CASSPFAVPPPSGNTIYF
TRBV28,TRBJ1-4,CASTSITRYEKLFF
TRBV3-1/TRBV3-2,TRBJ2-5,CASSPEGLAGPQETQYF
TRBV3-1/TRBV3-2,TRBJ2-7,CASSPQPGGTSGSGSYEQYF
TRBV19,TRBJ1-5,CASSSSGGQETMPQHF
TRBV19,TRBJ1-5,CASRDRSYSNQPQHF
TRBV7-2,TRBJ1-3,CASSLDRNTGNTIYF
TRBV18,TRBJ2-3,CASSPFPSGGNTDTQYF
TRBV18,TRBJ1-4,CASSPFGTPSNEKLFF
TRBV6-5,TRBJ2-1,CASSPGRSYYNEQFF
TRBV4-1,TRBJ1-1,CASSQDSVPEAFF
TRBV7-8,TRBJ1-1,CASSSRDTMNTEAFF
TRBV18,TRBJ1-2,CASSLEQGDYGYTF
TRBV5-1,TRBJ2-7,CASRDRGLRTGTSGAYEQYF
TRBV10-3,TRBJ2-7,CAISEGLVRYEQYF
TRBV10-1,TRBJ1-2,CASSETDTPEIYGYTF
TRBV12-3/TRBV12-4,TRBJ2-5,CASKPEGQETQYF
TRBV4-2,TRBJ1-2,CASSQDSYRGNYGYTF
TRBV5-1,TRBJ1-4,CASSLEVANEKLFF
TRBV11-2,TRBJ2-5,CAVQGDGETQYF
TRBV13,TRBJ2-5,CASSSGQGKETQYF
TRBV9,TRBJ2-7,CASSVAPDTEQYF
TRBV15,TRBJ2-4,CATSRTGDIAKNIQYF
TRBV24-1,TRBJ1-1,CATSDPLQARSNTEAFF
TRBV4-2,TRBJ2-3,CASSQSRGSTDTQYF
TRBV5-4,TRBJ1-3,CASSPRQGAGGNTIYF
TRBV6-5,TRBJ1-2,CASSSPRDRGYTF
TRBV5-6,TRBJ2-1,CASASRQASYNEQFF
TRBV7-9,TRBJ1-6,CASSLSRDSPLHF
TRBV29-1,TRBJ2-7,CSVVKAGVSYEQYF
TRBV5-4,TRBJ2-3,CASSLGGGTDTQYF
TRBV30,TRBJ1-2,CAWKPPSGVTYGYTF
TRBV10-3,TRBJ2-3,CAISGTSGHYTDTQYF
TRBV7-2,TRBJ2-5,CASKGRGTETQYF
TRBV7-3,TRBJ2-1,CASSSLGRSYNEQFF
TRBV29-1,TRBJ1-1,CSDSDSLNTEAFF
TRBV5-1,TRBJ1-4,CASSLWGTGGNEKLFF
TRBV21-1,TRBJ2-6,CAIPAGQASSGANVLTF
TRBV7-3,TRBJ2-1,CASGLSGTETNEQFF
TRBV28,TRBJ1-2,CASNSNYGYTF
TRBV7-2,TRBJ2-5,CASSSYSGGGGTQYF
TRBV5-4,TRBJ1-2,CASSPNFGEGYTF
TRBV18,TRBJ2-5,CASSSRTSGAETQYF
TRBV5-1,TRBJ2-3,CASSFGTGPRTDTQYF
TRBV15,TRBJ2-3,CATSRELTGLTDTQYF
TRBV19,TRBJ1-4,CASSMQETATNEKLFF
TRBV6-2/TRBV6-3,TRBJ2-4,CASSYSFLAGRAKNIQYF
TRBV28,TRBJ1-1,CASSRQNRGRNTEAFF
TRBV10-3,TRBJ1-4,CASSWAEDEKLFF
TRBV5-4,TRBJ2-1,CASTLGSGSPWYEQFF
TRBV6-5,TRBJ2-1,CASSYEGADEQFF
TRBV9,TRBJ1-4,CASSAGIHRYEKLFF
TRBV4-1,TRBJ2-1,CASSPGKTSGDYNEQFF
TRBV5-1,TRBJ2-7,CASSLMGGPYEQYF
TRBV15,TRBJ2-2,CATSRSLGGLTNTGELFF